This T cell receptor beta chain was retrieved from a study of patients and donors after allogeneic stem cell transplantation. TCRdb independently ran MiXCR on the RT-PCR reads; one entry per CDR3 protein. The sample lists about 200,000 distinct CDR3 sequences, around two fifths occurring once. Germline CDR1 reads ENHRY; CDR2 reads SYGVKD. V shed 0 bases and J 5 bases; nucleotides not matched to a gene: 5. The CDR3 totals 15 residues. The chain recombines TRBV10-3 with TRBJ2-7, with TRBD2 matching 9 bases. The sequenced sample consisted of blood, either unsorted or a sorted T cell fraction (not recorded which). This TCR was sampled from a human donor who was either an allogeneic HSCT recipient or a stem cell or donor lymphocyte infusion donor (not recorded which). It is not recorded whose cells these are; they may come from a transplant donor. The CDR3 DNA follows: TGTGCCATCAGTGAGTCTGCTAGCGGGATCAACGAGCAGTACTTC. Translating gives CAISESASGINEQYF.